A selection of T cell receptor beta chains follows, all from one sample in a study of early T cells in non-severe SARS-CoV-2 infection. TCRdb recomputed calls from the 5' RACE reads with MiXCR, one row per CDR3 protein. The profile shows 88,000 or so distinct CDR3 sequences, 15% of them singletons. Sequences were obtained from whole blood. The origin of the receptors is an adult who was a healthcare worker with PCR-confirmed SARS-CoV-2 infection or an uninfected control (not recorded which). Both conserved end residues are part of each CDR3. Fields, in order: J gene, D gene, V gene, clone size, CDR3 DNA, CDR3 protein. A D gene is named only where the DNA matches it firmly. Only some rows state a clone size, as once, few, many or a class for expanded clones.

j_call: TRBJ2-5; d_call: -; v_call: TRBV29-1; clone_size: few; cdr3_nt: TGCAGCGTTGAAAGGGGGTTTGAGACCCAGTACTTC; cdr3_aa: CSVERGFETQYF
j_call: TRBJ1-1; d_call: -; v_call: TRBV29-1; clone_size: few; cdr3_nt: TGCAGCGCCGGGAGGGGGGACACTGAAGCTTTCTTT; cdr3_aa: CSAGRGDTEAFF
j_call: TRBJ2-2; d_call: TRBD2; v_call: TRBV6-2/TRBV6-3; clone_size: few; cdr3_nt: TGTGCCAGCAGTTACCTCGGAGCGGGAGTTGTTTGGAACACCGGGGAGCTGTTTTTT; cdr3_aa: CASSYLGAGVVWNTGELFF
j_call: TRBJ1-1; d_call: TRBD1; v_call: TRBV2; clone_size: few; cdr3_nt: TGTGCCAGCAGGCTCATCCGGGACAGGAAAGCCAACACTGAAGCTTTCTTT; cdr3_aa: CASRLIRDRKANTEAFF
j_call: TRBJ2-3; d_call: -; v_call: TRBV5-1; clone_size: many; cdr3_nt: TGCGCCAGCAGCTCAGGCACAGATACGCAGTATTTT; cdr3_aa: CASSSGTDTQYF
j_call: TRBJ2-7; d_call: -; v_call: TRBV28; clone_size: few; cdr3_nt: TGTGCCAGCAGTTTCCCAGCGTCCTACGAGCAGTACTTC; cdr3_aa: CASSFPASYEQYF
j_call: TRBJ2-7; d_call: TRBD2; v_call: TRBV6-6; clone_size: -; cdr3_nt: TGTGCCAGCAGTTACGGGGCGGCGGGAGTCTACGAGCAGTACTTC; cdr3_aa: CASSYGAAGVYEQYF
j_call: TRBJ2-1; d_call: TRBD2; v_call: TRBV18; clone_size: -; cdr3_nt: TGTGCCAGCTCACCCTCGGGACTAGCGGGTTACAATGAGCAGTTCTTC; cdr3_aa: CASSPSGLAGYNEQFF
j_call: TRBJ2-4; d_call: -; v_call: TRBV6-1; clone_size: -; cdr3_nt: TGTGCCACCGCGGACAGCTTTTACAAAAACATTCAGTACTTC; cdr3_aa: CATADSFYKNIQYF
j_call: TRBJ2-5; d_call: TRBD2; v_call: TRBV6-1; clone_size: -; cdr3_nt: TGTGCCAGCAGCCCCGGGACTAGCGGGATAGAGACCCAGTACTTC; cdr3_aa: CASSPGTSGIETQYF
j_call: TRBJ2-3; d_call: TRBD2; v_call: TRBV10-2; clone_size: many; cdr3_nt: TGCGCCAGCAGTGAGTCGATGCAACGGGAGGGCCCAGATACGCAGTATTTT; cdr3_aa: CASSESMQREGPDTQYF
j_call: TRBJ2-2; d_call: -; v_call: TRBV3-1; clone_size: -; cdr3_nt: TGTGCCAGCAGCCAAGATCCCCGGGAAACTCGGACCGGGGAGCTGTTTTTT; cdr3_aa: CASSQDPRETRTGELFF
j_call: TRBJ1-1; d_call: -; v_call: TRBV3-1; clone_size: -; cdr3_nt: TGTGCCAGCAGCCTGACAGGCGTGGATACTGAAGCTTTCTTT; cdr3_aa: CASSLTGVDTEAFF
j_call: TRBJ1-1; d_call: TRBD1; v_call: TRBV11-2; clone_size: few; cdr3_nt: TGTGCCAGCAGCTTACGGACAGGGGCTGATATCGCTGAAGCTTTCTTT; cdr3_aa: CASSLRTGADIAEAFF
j_call: TRBJ2-5; d_call: TRBD2; v_call: TRBV5-4; clone_size: many; cdr3_nt: TGTGCCAGCAGCTGGGGGGGAGAGACCCAGTACTTC; cdr3_aa: CASSWGGETQYF
j_call: TRBJ2-7; d_call: -; v_call: TRBV28; clone_size: -; cdr3_nt: TGTGCCAGCAGTAAGCCCAGTAAAGGGGGAAGAGAGCAGTACTTC; cdr3_aa: CASSKPSKGGREQYF
j_call: TRBJ2-1; d_call: -; v_call: TRBV7-3; clone_size: many; cdr3_nt: TGTGCCAGCAGCTTAAATCCAGGAAACAATGAGCAGTTCTTC; cdr3_aa: CASSLNPGNNEQFF
j_call: TRBJ2-1; d_call: -; v_call: TRBV10-3; clone_size: -; cdr3_nt: TGTGCCATCGGGAATGAGCAGTTCTTC; cdr3_aa: CAIGNEQFF
j_call: TRBJ2-1; d_call: TRBD2; v_call: TRBV9; clone_size: -; cdr3_nt: TGTGCCAGCAGCCCGGGAGGAGGTAGAACCTACAATGAGCAGTTCTTC; cdr3_aa: CASSPGGGRTYNEQFF
j_call: TRBJ2-7; d_call: -; v_call: TRBV18; clone_size: few; cdr3_nt: TGTGCCAGCTCACCAAGTGCAGGGTACTCCTACGAGCAGTACTTC; cdr3_aa: CASSPSAGYSYEQYF